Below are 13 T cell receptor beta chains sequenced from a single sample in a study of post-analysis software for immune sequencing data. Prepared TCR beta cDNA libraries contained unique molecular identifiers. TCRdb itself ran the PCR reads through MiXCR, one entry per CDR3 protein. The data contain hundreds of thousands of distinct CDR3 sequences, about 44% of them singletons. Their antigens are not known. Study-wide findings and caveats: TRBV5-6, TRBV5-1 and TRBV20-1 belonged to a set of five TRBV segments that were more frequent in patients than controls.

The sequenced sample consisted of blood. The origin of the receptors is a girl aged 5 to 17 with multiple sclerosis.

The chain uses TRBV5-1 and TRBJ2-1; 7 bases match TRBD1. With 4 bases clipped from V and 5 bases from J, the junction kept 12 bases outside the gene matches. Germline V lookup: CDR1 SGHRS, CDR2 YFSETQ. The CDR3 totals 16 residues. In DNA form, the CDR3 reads TGCGCCAGCAGCCTCAGTCTATTGGGACAGCACAATGAGCAGTTCTTC. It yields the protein CASSLSLLGQHNEQFF.

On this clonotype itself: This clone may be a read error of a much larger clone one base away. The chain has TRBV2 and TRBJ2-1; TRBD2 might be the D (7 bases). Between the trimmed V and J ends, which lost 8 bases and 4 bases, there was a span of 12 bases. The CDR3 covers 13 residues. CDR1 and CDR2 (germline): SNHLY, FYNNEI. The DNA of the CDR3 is TGTGCCAGCGCGCGGGGGCGGTACAATGAGCAGTTCTTC. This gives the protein CASARGRYNEQFF.

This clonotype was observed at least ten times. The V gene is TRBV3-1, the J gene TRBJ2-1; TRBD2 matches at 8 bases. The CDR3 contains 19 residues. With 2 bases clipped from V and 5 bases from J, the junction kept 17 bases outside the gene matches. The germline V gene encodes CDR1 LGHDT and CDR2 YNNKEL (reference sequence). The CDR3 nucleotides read TGTGCCAGCAGCCAAAGGCCAGCGGGGTTTAGCGGGACCAACAATGAGCAGTTCTTC. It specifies CASSQRPAGFSGTNNEQFF.

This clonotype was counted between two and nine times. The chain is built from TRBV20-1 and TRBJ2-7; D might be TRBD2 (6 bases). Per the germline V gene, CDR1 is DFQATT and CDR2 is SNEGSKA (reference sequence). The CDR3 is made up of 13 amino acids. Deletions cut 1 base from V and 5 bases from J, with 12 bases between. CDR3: CSARVGGRHEQYF. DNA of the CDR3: TGCAGTGCTAGAGTTGGAGGGCGCCACGAGCAGTACTTC.

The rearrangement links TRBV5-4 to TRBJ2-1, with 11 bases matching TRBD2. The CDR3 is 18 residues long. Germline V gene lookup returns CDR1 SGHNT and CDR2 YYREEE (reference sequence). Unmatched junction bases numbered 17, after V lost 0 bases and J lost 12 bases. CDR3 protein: CASSLADWLAGGWLLQFF. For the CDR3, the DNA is TGTGCCAGCAGCTTGGCCGATTGGTTAGCGGGGGGGTGGTTATTGCAGTTCTTC.

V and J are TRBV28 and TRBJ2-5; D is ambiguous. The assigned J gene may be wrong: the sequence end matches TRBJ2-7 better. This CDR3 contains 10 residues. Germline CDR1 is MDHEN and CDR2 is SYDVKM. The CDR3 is CASMGYEQYF. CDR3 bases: TGTGCCAGCATGGGCTACGAGCAGTACTTC.

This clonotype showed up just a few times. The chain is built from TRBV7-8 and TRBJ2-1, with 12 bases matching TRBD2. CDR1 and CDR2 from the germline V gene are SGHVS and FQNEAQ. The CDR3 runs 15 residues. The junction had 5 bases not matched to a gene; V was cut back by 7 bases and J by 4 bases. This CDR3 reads CASNLLAGGYNEQFF. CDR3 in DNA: TGTGCCAGCAACCTACTAGCGGGAGGTTACAATGAGCAGTTCTTC.

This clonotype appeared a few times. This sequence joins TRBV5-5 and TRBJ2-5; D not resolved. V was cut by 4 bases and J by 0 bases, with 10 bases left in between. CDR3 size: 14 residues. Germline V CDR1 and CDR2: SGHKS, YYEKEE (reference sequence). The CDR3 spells CASSTVRDQETQYF. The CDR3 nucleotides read TGTGCCAGCAGCACAGTCAGAGACCAAGAGACCCAGTACTTC.

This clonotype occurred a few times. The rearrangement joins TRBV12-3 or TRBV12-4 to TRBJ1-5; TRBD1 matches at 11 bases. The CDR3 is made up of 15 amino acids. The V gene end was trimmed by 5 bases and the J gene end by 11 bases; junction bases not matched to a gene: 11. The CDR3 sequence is CASSPDRGRVRAQHF. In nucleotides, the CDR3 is TGTGCCAGCAGTCCGGACAGGGGGCGAGTGAGAGCCCAGCATTTT.

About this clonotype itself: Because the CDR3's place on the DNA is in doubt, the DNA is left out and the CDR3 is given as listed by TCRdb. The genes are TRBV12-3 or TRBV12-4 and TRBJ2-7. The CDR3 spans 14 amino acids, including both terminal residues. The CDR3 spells CASSSSRGSYEQYF.

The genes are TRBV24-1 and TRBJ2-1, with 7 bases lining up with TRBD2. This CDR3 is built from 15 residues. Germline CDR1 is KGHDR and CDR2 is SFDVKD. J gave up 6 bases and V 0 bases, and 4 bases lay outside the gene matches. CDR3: CATSDLGAGVNEQFF. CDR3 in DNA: TGTGCCACCAGTGATTTGGGCGCGGGAGTCAATGAGCAGTTCTTC.

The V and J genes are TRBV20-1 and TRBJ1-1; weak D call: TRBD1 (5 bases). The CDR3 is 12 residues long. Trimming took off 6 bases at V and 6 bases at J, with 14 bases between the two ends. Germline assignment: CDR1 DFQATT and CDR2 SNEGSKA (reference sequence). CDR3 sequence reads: CSALDPGAEAFF. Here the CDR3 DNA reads TGCAGTGCCCTAGACCCGGGGGCTGAAGCTTTCTTT.

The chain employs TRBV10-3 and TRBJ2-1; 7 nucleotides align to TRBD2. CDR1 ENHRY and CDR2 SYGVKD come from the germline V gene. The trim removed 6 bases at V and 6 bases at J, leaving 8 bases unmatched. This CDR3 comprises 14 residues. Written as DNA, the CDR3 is TGTGCCATCAGGTCCAGGACGGGAGGCAATGAGCAGTTCTTC. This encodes CAIRSRTGGNEQFF.